This TCR beta chain was found in a study of identical twins (dated by TCRdb to the mid-2010s). About the full investigation: TCR alpha and beta repertoires from monozygotic twins, unrelated adults of various ages and cord blood were deep-sequenced to test whether fetal clonotypes persist. To rule out contamination, the twin experiments were replicated at different times with different library preparation protocols. On the study overall, not on this receptor specifically: Compared with coincidental sharing between unrelated individuals, an excess of low generation-probability sequences was observed among out-of-frame TCR alpha sequences shared between twins. Abundant cord blood beta clonotypes carried fewer insertions; young adult naive repertoires showed a weaker similar trend, while memory repertoires showed none. In monozygotic twins, recombination models systematically underestimated out-of-frame TCR alpha sharing, but the models matched the sharing seen between unrelated individuals. A weaker excess of twin sharing was found in beta out-of-frame sequences because the signal-to-noise ratio was lowered by fewer shared sequences. Because the same donors could not be followed over many years, conclusions were based on cross-sectional statistical analysis. Zero-insertion analyses could be partly confounded by invariant T cells such as MAIT and iNKT, though diverse VJ usage argued against such confounding for most clonotypes.

Based on the germline V gene (reference sequence), the CDR1 and CDR2 sequences are DFQATT and SNEGSKA. The CDR3 runs 15 amino acids, cysteine and phenylalanine included. Only the CDR3 DNA is retained, 45 bases long and in frame from the first base. At the junction V is shortened by 1 base and J by 2 bases, with 13 bases in between. In regard to this clonotype: Which antigen it targets is not known. No base quality values were provided; no much bigger clone lies one nucleotide off.

Only healthy Caucasian donors were included. Three pairs of female monozygotic twins, all aged about 18 to 30 years, made up the twin cohort. Positive isolation kits from Invitrogen were used to isolate CD4+ and CD8+ T cell populations. Libraries were prepared through 5' RACE. TCRdb lists the instrument as Illumina HiSeq 2000. Template switching added a universal primer binding site, and the final cDNA carried a unique molecular identifier that allowed TCR cDNA molecules to be counted accurately. Specific primers in the conserved constant-segment region were used to synthesize first-strand cDNA for TCR alpha and beta chains. To control for contamination, every cDNA library carried two barcodes: a SMART-Mk sample barcode plus Illumina barcodes. TruSeq adapter sequences along with Illumina sample barcodes were introduced in two successive PCR steps. TCR alpha and beta cDNA libraries were sequenced on the Illumina HiSeq platform with custom primers. On the authors' methods: Unique molecular identifiers were extracted from raw reads with MiGEC, and CDR3 positions were determined with MiXCR. Recombination models were inferred per individual with the repgenHMM and IGoR tools using an EM algorithm. Shared clonotypes were analyzed with the tcR package in R, and sharing was normalized by the product of cloneset sizes. To study raw recombination free of thymic and clonal selection effects, out-of-frame nonproductive sequences were analyzed. TCRdb applied fastp at Q25 and MiXCR to the public reads, then kept only in-frame beta chains. Duplicate CDR3 protein sequences are folded into a single record with the most common DNA and genes. These V and J calls rely on TCRdb rather than the paper's analysis. This sample comprises 350,000 or so distinct CDR3 sequences, about 12% of them detected only once. Around 7.2% of the sample lies in the top ten.

The sample also formed part of further work on yellow fever vaccine responses in identical twins. The second paper states: The T cell response to vaccination in identical twins was reported by the authors to appear partly convergent and partly personalized. In the study, vaccine-responding T cell clones were precisely tracked in identical twins.

Sequences were obtained from CD8+ T cells sorted from blood. The receptor comes from a woman under 30 in good health. The chain is encoded by TRBV20-1 joined to TRBJ2-3; perhaps TRBD2 is the D gene, with 5 bases matching. The DNA sequence is given as TGCAGTGCTAGAGCTCCCTACGGGGACACAGATACGCAGTATTTT. Translated, this is CSARAPYGDTDTQYF.